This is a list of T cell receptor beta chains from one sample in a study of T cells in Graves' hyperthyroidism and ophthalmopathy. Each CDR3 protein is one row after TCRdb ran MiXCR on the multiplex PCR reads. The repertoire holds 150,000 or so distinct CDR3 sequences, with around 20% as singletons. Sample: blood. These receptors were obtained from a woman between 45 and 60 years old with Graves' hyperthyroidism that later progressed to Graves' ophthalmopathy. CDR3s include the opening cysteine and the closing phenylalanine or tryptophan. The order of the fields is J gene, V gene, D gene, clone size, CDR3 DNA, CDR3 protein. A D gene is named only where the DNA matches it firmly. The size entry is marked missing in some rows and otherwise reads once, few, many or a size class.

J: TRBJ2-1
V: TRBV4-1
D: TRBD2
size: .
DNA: TGCGCCAGCAGCCATGGACTAGCGGGAGTTTACTACAATGAGCAGTTCTTC
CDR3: CASSHGLAGVYYNEQFF

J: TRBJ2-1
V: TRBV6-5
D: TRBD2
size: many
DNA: TGTGCCAGCAGTTACTCGCCCAGCGGGAGAAATATCCACAATGAGCAGTTCTTC
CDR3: CASSYSPSGRNIHNEQFF

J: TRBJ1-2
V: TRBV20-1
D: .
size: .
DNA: TGCAGTGCTATCCCCCCCCTAAAAGGTGGCTACACCTTC
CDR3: CSAIPPLKGGYTF

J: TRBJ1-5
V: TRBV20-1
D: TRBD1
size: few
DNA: TGCAGTGCTGGGGACGTCGACAGGGCTAGCAATCAGCCCCAGCATTTT
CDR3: CSAGDVDRASNQPQHF

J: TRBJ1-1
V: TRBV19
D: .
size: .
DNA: TGTGCCAGCAGCTTAGGGGGGTGGTCTGAAGCTTTCTTT
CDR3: CASSLGGWSEAFF

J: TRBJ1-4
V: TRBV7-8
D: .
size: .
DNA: TGTGCCAGCAGCTTAGCGGGTGCAACTAATGAAAAACTGTTTTTT
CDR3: CASSLAGATNEKLFF

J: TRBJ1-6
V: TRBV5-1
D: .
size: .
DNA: TGCGCCAGCAGCTTGGCCACAGATAATTCACCCCTCCACTTT
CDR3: CASSLATDNSPLHF

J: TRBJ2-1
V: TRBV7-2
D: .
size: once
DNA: TGTGCCAGCAGCTGGGTCGGGGGCGAGCAGTTCTTC
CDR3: CASSWVGGEQFF

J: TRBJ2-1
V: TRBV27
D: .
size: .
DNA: TGTGCCAGCAGTACCCCGCGGCAGGGATATAGTAAGCAGTTCTTC
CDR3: CASSTPRQGYSKQFF

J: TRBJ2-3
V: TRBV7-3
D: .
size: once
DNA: TGTGCCAGCAGTCAATCCACCGGGACTGGCACAGATACGCAGTATTTT
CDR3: CASSQSTGTGTDTQYF

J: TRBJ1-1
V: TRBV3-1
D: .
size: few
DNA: TGTGCCAGCAGCCAAATCTCCACAGGGCAGAACACTGAAGCTTTCTTT
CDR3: CASSQISTGQNTEAFF

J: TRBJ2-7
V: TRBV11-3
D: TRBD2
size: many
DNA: TGTGCCAGTAGAGAAGGACTAGCGGGAGTTTCGGAGCAGTACTTC
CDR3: CASREGLAGVSEQYF

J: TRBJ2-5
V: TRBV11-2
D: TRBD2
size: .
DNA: TGTGCCAGCAGCTTGGGGACTAGCGAAGAGACCCAGTACTTC
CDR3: CASSLGTSEETQYF

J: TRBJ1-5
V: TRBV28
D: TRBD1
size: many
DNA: TGTGCCAGCAGGAGAGACAGGGCCTTTAATCAGCCCCAGCATTTT
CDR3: CASRRDRAFNQPQHF

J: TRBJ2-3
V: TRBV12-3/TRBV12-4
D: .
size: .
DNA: TGTGCCAGCAGTTTAGGGGCCAGTGGTACAGATACGCAGTATTTT
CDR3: CASSLGASGTDTQYF

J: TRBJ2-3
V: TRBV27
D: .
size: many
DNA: TGTGCCAGCAGTTTATCGCGACGGGGGTGGAGCACAGATACGCAGTATTTT
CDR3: CASSLSRRGWSTDTQYF

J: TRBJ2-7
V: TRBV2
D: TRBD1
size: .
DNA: TGTGCCAGCAGACAGGGGCGAGGGTACGAGCAGTACTTC
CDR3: CASRQGRGYEQYF

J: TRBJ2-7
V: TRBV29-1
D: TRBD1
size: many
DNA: TGCAGCGTGGGGACAGGGGGTGCCTACGAGCAGTACTTC
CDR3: CSVGTGGAYEQYF

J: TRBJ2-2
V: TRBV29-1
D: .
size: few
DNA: TGCAGCGTTGAAGGGGGAGACCGTAGCACCGGGGAGCTGGTTTTT
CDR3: CSVEGGDRSTGELVF

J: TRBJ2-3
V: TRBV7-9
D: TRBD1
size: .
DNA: TGTGCCAGCAGCTCTCGGACAGGGGGGGGTGCCGTGCATACGCAGTATTTT
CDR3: CASSSRTGGGAVHTQYF

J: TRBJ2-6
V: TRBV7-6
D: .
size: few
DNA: TGTGCCAGCAGCTCCTCTGCCGGGGCCAACGTCCTGACTTTC
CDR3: CASSSSAGANVLTF

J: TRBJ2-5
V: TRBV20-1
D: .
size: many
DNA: TGCAGTGCTAGATCGGGGAGAGAGACCCAGTACTTC
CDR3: CSARSGRETQYF

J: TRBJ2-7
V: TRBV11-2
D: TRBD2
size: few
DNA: TGTGCCAGCAGCCCAGGGACTAGCGGGAGTGGCGAGCATTACTTC
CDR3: CASSPGTSGSGEHYF

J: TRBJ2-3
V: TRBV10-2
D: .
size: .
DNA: TGCGCCAGCTCAAGTTCCGGAGATACGCAGTATTTT
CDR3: CASSSSGDTQYF

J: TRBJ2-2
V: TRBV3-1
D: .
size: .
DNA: TGTGCCAGCAGCCAAGATCGAGGGGCTCAAAGGACCGGGGAGCTGTTTTTT
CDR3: CASSQDRGAQRTGELFF

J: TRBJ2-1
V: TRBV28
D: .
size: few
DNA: TGTGCCAGCACTCCCGCCGGGGCCCCCTCCTACAATGAGCAGTTCTTC
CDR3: CASTPAGAPSYNEQFF

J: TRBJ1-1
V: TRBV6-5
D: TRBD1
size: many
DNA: TGTGCCAGCAGTTACCGGCAGGGGGCCGGGAAAACTGAAGCTTTCTTT
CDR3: CASSYRQGAGKTEAFF

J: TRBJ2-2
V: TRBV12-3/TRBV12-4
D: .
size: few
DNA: TGTGCCAGCAGTCCGCTACAGGGGAACACCGGGGAGCTGTTTTTT
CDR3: CASSPLQGNTGELFF

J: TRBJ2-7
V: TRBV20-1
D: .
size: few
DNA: TGCAGTGCTAGAGGCTTCTCCTCTCACGAGCAGTACTTC
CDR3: CSARGFSSHEQYF

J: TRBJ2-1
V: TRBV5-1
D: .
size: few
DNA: TGCGCCAGCAGCTTGGCCGTAGGTTTAGGGAATGAGCAGTTCTTC
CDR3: CASSLAVGLGNEQFF

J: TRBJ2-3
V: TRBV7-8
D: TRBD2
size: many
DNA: TGTGCCAGCAGCTCGGGACTAGCGGGAGCGGATACGCAGTATTTT
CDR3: CASSSGLAGADTQYF

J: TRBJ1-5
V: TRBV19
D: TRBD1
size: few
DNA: TGTGCCAGTAGTATGTTGGCCCAGGGGGCTAATCAGCCCCAGCATTTT
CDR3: CASSMLAQGANQPQHF

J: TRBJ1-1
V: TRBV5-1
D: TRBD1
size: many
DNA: TGCGCCAGCAGCCGGGGACAGGATGCTTTCTTT
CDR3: CASSRGQDAFF

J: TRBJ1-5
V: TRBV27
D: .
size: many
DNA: TGTGCCAGCAGTTCTATCCCCCAACCGCTAAGCAATCAGCCCCAGCATTTT
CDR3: CASSSIPQPLSNQPQHF

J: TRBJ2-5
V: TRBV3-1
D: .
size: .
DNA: TGTGCCAGCAGCCAAGCTCCGGGGGTGGAGACCCAGTACTTC
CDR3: CASSQAPGVETQYF

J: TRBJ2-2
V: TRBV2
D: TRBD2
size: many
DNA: TGTGCCAGCAGTGAACGGCGGCTAGCGGGAGGGCTATCCGGGGAGCTGTTTTTT
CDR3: CASSERRLAGGLSGELFF

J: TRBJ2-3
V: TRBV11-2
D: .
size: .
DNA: TGTGCCAGCAGCCCTCAGGACACAGATACGCAGTATTTT
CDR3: CASSPQDTDTQYF

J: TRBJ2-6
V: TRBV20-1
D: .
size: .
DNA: TGCAGTGCCCGACAGACATCTGGGGCCAACGTCCTGACTTTC
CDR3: CSARQTSGANVLTF

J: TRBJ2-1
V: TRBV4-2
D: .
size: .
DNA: TGTGCCAGCAGCCAAGGGGGGATGTTAGATGAGCAGTTCTTC
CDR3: CASSQGGMLDEQFF

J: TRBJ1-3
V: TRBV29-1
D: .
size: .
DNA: TGCAGCGTTAGGCAGGTTTCCCTCCTCGGAAACACCATATATTTT
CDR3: CSVRQVSLLGNTIYF

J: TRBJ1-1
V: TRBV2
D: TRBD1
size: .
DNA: TGTGCCAGCAGTGCCGGACAGGCTAACACTGAAGCTTTCTTT
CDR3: CASSAGQANTEAFF

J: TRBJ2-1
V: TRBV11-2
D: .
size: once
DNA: TGTGCCAGCAGCTCGCCCCGGGAGTACAATGAGCAGTTCTTC
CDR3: CASSSPREYNEQFF

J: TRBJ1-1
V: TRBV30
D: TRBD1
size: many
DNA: TGTGCCTGGATCGAGAACAGGGGTTGGGCTGAAGCTTTCTTT
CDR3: CAWIENRGWAEAFF

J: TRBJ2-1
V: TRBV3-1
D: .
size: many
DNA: TGTGCCAGCAGCCGTTTCGGGGATGAGCAGTTCTTC
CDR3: CASSRFGDEQFF

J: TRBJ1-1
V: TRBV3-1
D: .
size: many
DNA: TGTGCCAGCAGCCTCGGACAGATTGAAGCTTTCTTT
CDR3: CASSLGQIEAFF

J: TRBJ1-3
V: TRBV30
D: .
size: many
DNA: TGTGCCTGGAGTGGACGGCTCTCTGGAAACACCATATATTTT
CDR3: CAWSGRLSGNTIYF

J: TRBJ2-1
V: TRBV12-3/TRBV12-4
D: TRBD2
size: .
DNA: TGTGCCAGCAGTTTCGGGACTAGCGGCGTCAAGGGGCAGTTCTTC
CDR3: CASSFGTSGVKGQFF

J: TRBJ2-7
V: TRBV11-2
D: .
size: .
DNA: TGTGCCAGCAGCTCCCGTGGGCTTGCTGACTACGAGCAGTACTTC
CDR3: CASSSRGLADYEQYF

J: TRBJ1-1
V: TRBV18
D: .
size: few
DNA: TGTGCCAGCTCACCTCGACAAAAAGGAGACACTGAAGCTTTCTTT
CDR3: CASSPRQKGDTEAFF

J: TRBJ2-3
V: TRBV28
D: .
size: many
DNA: TGTGCCAGCACCAGTGGGGGAACAGGGTTCAGTACGCAGTATTTT
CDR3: CASTSGGTGFSTQYF

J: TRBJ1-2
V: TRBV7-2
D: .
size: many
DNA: TGTGCCAGCAGCTCGGACGACTTCTATGGCTACACCTTC
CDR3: CASSSDDFYGYTF

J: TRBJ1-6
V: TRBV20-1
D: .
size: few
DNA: TGCAGTGCTAGAGAGTGGGGCAGATCGGCATCCTATAATTCACCCCTCCACTTT
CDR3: CSAREWGRSASYNSPLHF

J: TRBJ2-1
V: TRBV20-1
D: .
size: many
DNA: TGCAGTGCTAGAGACAGGGGATCCTACAATGAGCAGTTCTTC
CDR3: CSARDRGSYNEQFF